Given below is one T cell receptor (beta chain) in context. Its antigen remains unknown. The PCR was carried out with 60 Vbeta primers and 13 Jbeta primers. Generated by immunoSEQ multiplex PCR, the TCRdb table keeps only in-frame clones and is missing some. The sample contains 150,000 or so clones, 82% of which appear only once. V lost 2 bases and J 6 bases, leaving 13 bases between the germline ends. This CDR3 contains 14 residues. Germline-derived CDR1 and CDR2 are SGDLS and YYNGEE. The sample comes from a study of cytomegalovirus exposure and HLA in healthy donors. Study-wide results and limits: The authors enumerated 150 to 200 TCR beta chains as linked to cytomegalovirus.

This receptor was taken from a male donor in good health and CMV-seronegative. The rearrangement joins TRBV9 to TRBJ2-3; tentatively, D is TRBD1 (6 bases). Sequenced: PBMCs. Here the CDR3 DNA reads TGTGCCAGCAGCGTCGGGCAGGGGCAGGATACGCAGTATTTT. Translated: CASSVGQGQDTQYF.